This paragraph covers one T cell receptor (beta chain) sequence. Its antigen remains unidentified. No quality values exist for individual bases; no much larger clone is one base distant. This entry is derived from a study of blood T cell repertoires in COVID-19 (dated by TCRdb to between 2020 and 2021). For the wider study: Samples covering the acute and convalescent phases of COVID-19 were provided by collaborators in the United States, Italy and Spain. Samples came from the ongoing ImmuneRACE study (first 160 participants) plus 1,254 subjects from 6 global collaborators. The repertoires were released in a freely available public database meant as a resource for research on the immune response to SARS-CoV-2. Deeply sampled blood TCRbeta repertoires from subjects exposed to, actively infected with, or recovered from COVID-19 were included in the dataset. Sample metadata almost always included a de-identified subject ID, COVID-19 status, age in years and sex. Where HLA class I and class II types were available, the types were taken from metadata supplied by the sample provider, not from assay-based typing. The material from the prospective study consisted of cDNA or gDNA derived from T cells, B-cell-depleted T cells, or PBMCs. The paper as a whole reports these results and caveats: How much clinical and demographic metadata was included differed by source and by participant, and the metadata was provided uncurated.

One collaborating source in Seattle enrolled patients while the patients were actively infected and followed the patients over time throughout the course of disease. Each collaborating institution followed its own protocols to collect whole blood in K2EDTA tubes. For TCRbeta analysis, collaborators shipped samples as frozen whole blood, isolated PBMCs, or DNA extracted from either of those sample types. TCRbeta CDR3 regions were amplified from genomic DNA using the immunoSEQ Assay, a bias-controlled multiplex PCR. The authors' analysis ran thus. The number of nucleated cells in each sample was estimated by amplification of reference gene primers within the assay. To quantify the absolute abundance of each unique TCRbeta CDR3 rearrangement, sequence reads were collapsed and filtered. For each sample, productive Simpson clonality was calculated as the square root of Simpson's diversity index across productive rearrangements. Here the immuneACCESS table is served through TCRdb, limited to in-frame sequences with V and J called. Missing clones are a known gap in these copies; in checked studies unresolved V genes cover under half, and the rest lacks a known reason. V and J calls and clone size are those listed in that table; D and trimming were worked out from the DNA. The sample table records over 150,000 clones; 87% of these occur just once. The ten largest clones capture around 10% of the sample.

The receptor was isolated from a woman aged 65 to 85 with COVID-19, enrolled during active disease. The sample was peripheral blood.

The nucleotide sequence is TGTGCCATCAAGACTAGCGGGGGCGAGAGAGATACGCAGTATTTT. The resulting protein is CAIKTSGGERDTQYF. The chain is assembled from TRBV10-3 and TRBJ2-3; 12 central bases correspond to TRBD2. The germline V end is reduced by 7 bases and the J end by 5 bases; junction bases left unmatched: 7. The CDR3, from cysteine to phenylalanine, totals 15 residues. The retained sequence is limited to the CDR3, 45 bases, with the frame set at the first base. The germline V gene provides CDR1 ENHRY and CDR2 SYGVKD.